Following are 21 T cell receptor beta chains from one sample sequenced in a study of blood T cell repertoires in COVID-19. Profiling relied on immunoSEQ multiplex PCR, and the TCRdb table lists in-frame clones only, not all of them. This sample has 120,000 or so clones, with about 80% found just once. The specimen sequenced was peripheral blood. The receptor set was obtained from a human donor in a cohort sampled during active COVID-19.

CDR3 loop: CSVPGTDINYGYTF. In DNA, the CDR3 is TGCAGCGTACCTGGGACAGACATTAACTATGGCTACACCTTC. This sequence joins TRBV29-1 and TRBJ1-2; 7 bases fit TRBD1. The germline gives CDR1 SQVTM, CDR2 ANQGSEA. Losses at the gene ends were 6 bases for V and 1 base for J; bases not matched to a gene: 8. This CDR3 contains 14 residues.

As DNA, the CDR3 is TGTGCCAGCAGTGCATACTCGCAGAACACTGAAGCTTTCTTT. Encoded protein: CASSAYSQNTEAFF. The rearrangement links TRBV28 to TRBJ1-1; D gene uncertain. Germline lookup yields CDR1 MDHEN and CDR2 SYDVKM. The CDR3 runs 14 residues. V lost 5 bases and J 1 base, leaving 11 bases between the germline ends.

The chain employs TRBV5-1 and TRBJ2-5, with TRBD1 matching over 9 bases. Per germline, CDR1 SGHRS and CDR2 YFSETQ. CDR3 size: 14 residues. V dropped 6 bases and J dropped 5; count of bases not matched to a gene: 8. In DNA form, the CDR3 reads TGCGCCAGCACTTTGACAGGGGGAAGGGAGACCCAGTACTTC. Translated, it gives CASTLTGGRETQYF.

A word on this clone: The same CDR3 can be traced to other DNA sequences in this sample. The rearrangement links TRBV2 to TRBJ1-5, with unresolved D. The CDR3 consists of 15 residues. V was shortened by 1 base and J by 0 bases, with 7 bases between the two germline ends. From germline, CDR1 is SNHLY and CDR2 FYNNEI. CDR3 DNA: TGTGCCAGCAGTGAAGTTCGGGGTAGCAATCAGCCCCAGCATTTT. This gives the protein CASSEVRGSNQPQHF.

This clone has more than one count but fewer than ten. V is TRBV7-2 and J is TRBJ2-7; no clear D gene. Trimming took off 3 bases at V and 5 bases at J, with 5 bases between the two ends. The CDR3 spans 11 residues. In germline, CDR1 is SGHTA, CDR2 FQGNSA. CDR3 loop: CASSFGHEQYF. In DNA form, the CDR3 reads TGTGCCAGCAGCTTCGGTCACGAGCAGTACTTC.

This clone showed up just once. The V call is TRBV5-1, the J call TRBJ2-1, with 9 nucleotides matching TRBD2. The germline CDR1 and CDR2 sequences are SGHRS and YFSETQ. The CDR3 runs 16 residues. The J segment lost 2 bases and the V segment lost 0 bases, leaving 3 bases of the junction unmatched. The CDR3: CASSLGLAGTYNEQFF. Written as DNA, the CDR3 is TGCGCCAGCAGCTTGGGGCTAGCGGGGACCTACAATGAGCAGTTCTTC.

The chain joins TRBV2 to TRBJ2-6; D uncertain. The germline CDR1 and CDR2 sequences are SNHLY and FYNNEI. Between the trimmed V and J ends, which lost 1 base and 6 bases, there was a span of 10 bases. The CDR3 spans 15 residues. CDR3 protein: CASSEEPVLANVLTF. In nucleotides, the CDR3 is TGTGCCAGCAGTGAAGAACCGGTACTGGCCAACGTCCTGACTTTC.

The chain recombines TRBV18 with TRBJ1-2; no reliable D call. CDR1 and CDR2 from the germline V gene are KGHSH and LQKENI. The CDR3 loop spans 15 amino acids. Trimming removed 6 bases from V and 1 base from J, with 15 bases in between. The CDR3, as DNA: TGTGCCAGCTCCCCAGCTGTAGCCCATAACTATGGCTACACCTTC. Its translation is CASSPAVAHNYGYTF.

The rearrangement uses TRBV9 and TRBJ2-5; TRBD2 aligns across 9 bases. With V trimmed by 2 bases and J by 5 bases, 4 bases remained unmatched. Looked up from germline, CDR1 is SGDLS and CDR2 is YYNGEE. The CDR3 is 14 residues long. The DNA of the CDR3 is TGTGCCAGCAGCGTTCAAAGCGGGAGGGAGACCCAGTACTTC. The encoded protein is CASSVQSGRETQYF.

The V call is TRBV28, the J call TRBJ2-1, with TRBD1 as a possible D gene (6 bases). CDR1 and CDR2 from the germline V gene are MDHEN and SYDVKM. V dropped 7 bases and J dropped 2 bases, with 12 bases sitting between them. This CDR3 contains 14 residues. The CDR3 sequence is CASTNRAPYNEQFF. CDR3 coding DNA: TGTGCCAGCACGAACAGGGCTCCCTACAATGAGCAGTTCTTC.

The genes are TRBV3-1 (or the pseudogene TRBV3-2) and TRBJ1-5; D gene unclear. The germline gives CDR1 LGHDT, CDR2 YNNKEL (reference sequence). This CDR3 region has 17 residues. V was pared by 0 bases and J by 3 bases, with 15 bases between. The CDR3 region is CASSQECTRHSNQPQHF. In nucleotides, the CDR3 is TGTGCCAGCAGCCAAGAGTGTACTAGACACTCCAATCAGCCCCAGCATTTT.

The V gene is TRBV28, the J gene TRBJ1-2; 10 bases match TRBD1. CDR1 is MDHEN and CDR2 is SYDVKM in the germline V gene. Trimming at V came to 6 bases and at J to 7 bases, leaving 14 bases not matched to a gene. CDR3 length: 16 residues. CDR3 amino acids: CASRPGQGSAFSGYTF. The DNA of the CDR3 is TGTGCCAGCAGACCGGGACAGGGGTCCGCATTTAGTGGCTACACCTTC.

The rearrangement uses TRBV7-2 and TRBJ1-1; tentative D call: TRBD1 (6 bases). The CDR3 extends over 12 amino acids. V lost 1 base and J 11 bases, leaving 11 bases between the germline ends. Germline CDR1 and CDR2: SGHTA and FQGNSA. The CDR3 region is CASSLVGGRAFF. DNA for the CDR3: TGTGCCAGCAGCTTAGTTGGGGGCCGGGCTTTCTTT.

Comment on this clone: Other DNA sequences in this specimen translate into the identical CDR3. The chain joins TRBV5-5 to TRBJ1-5; D is ambiguous. Trimming took 0 bases from V and 5 from J, leaving 6 bases between them. The CDR3 is 13 amino acids. Per the germline V gene, CDR1 is SGHKS and CDR2 is YYEKEE (reference sequence). CDR3 in DNA: TGTGCCAGCAGCTTGGGCGGGGATCAGCCCCAGCATTTT. The encoded protein is CASSLGGDQPQHF.

J is TRBJ1-1 and V is TRBV7-2; D remains ambiguous. Germline V gives CDR1 SGHTA, CDR2 FQGNSA. Deletions cut 5 bases from V and 1 base from J, with 11 bases between. The CDR3 is made up of 14 amino acids. CDR3 in amino acids: CASSPGWANTEAFF. The CDR3 DNA sequence: TGTGCCAGCAGCCCCGGCTGGGCGAACACTGAAGCTTTCTTT.

The chain joins TRBV29-1 to TRBJ1-5, with D possibly being TRBD1 (5 bases). Germline loops: CDR1 SQVTM, CDR2 ANQGSEA. The CDR3 consists of 15 residues. With 6 bases removed from V and 7 bases from J, the gap between germline ends came to 22 bases. The chain's CDR3 is CSVTKNQGNMQPQHF. The CDR3 DNA follows: TGCAGCGTCACTAAAAATCAGGGAAATATGCAGCCCCAGCATTTT. The full variable domain, completed using reference TRBV29-1 and TRBJ1-5, is SAVISQKPSRDICQRGTSLTIQCQVDSQVTMMFWYRQQPGQSLTLIATANQGSEATYESGFVIDKFPISRPNLTFSTLTVSNMSPEDSSIYLCSVTKNQGNMQPQHFGDGTRLSIL.

The chain employs TRBV11-2 and TRBJ2-7; TRBD1 aligns across 8 bases. The junction had 7 bases not matched to a gene; V was cut back by 10 bases and J by 2 bases. CDR1 is SGHAT, CDR2 FQNNGV, per germline. The CDR3 sequence is 13 residues long. For the CDR3, the DNA is TGTGCCACTCCCGGGACAGGAGCCTACGAGCAGTACTTC. Residues: CATPGTGAYEQYF. The entire variable domain, with the rest obtained from reference TRBV11-2 and TRBJ2-7, is as follows: EAGVAQSPRYKIIEKRQSVAFWCNPISGHATLYWYQQILGQGPKLLIQFQNNGVVDDSQLPKDRFSAERLKGVDSTLKIQPAKLEDSAVYLCATPGTGAYEQYFGPGTRLTVT.

Of note for this clone: Mismatch with germline at one junction end may stem from a read error. The CDR3 coding sequence is TGTGCCAGCAGTGGGGGGACAGCATATGGCCACACCTTC. This translates into CASSGGTAYGHTF. The chain joins TRBV28 to TRBJ1-2; 7 positions match TRBD1. Germline CDR1 is MDHEN and CDR2 is SYDVKM. The CDR3 is made up of 13 amino acids.

The chain combines TRBV7-9 with TRBJ1-1; D remains ambiguous. Between the trimmed V and J ends, which lost 5 bases and 3 bases, there was a span of 10 bases. The CDR3 contains 13 residues. From germline, CDR1 is SEHNR and CDR2 FQNEAQ (reference sequence). The CDR3 DNA follows: TGTGCCAGCAGCCGGGATGCTTACACTGAAGCTTTCTTT. Translated: CASSRDAYTEAFF.

This clone has a handful of counts. The genes are TRBV5-1 and TRBJ1-1; the D gene is possibly TRBD1 (6 bases). V lost 0 bases and J lost 4, with 16 bases in between. Germline loops: CDR1 SGHRS, CDR2 YFSETQ. The CDR3 has 16 amino acids. This chain's CDR3 is CASSLGTQGRGTEAFF. In nucleotides, the CDR3 is TGCGCCAGCAGCTTGGGGACACAGGGCCGGGGCACTGAAGCTTTCTTT. Full variable domain (remainder filled in from reference TRBV5-1 and TRBJ1-1): KAGVTQTPRYLIKTRGQQVTLSCSPISGHRSVSWYQQTPGQGLQFLFEYFSETQRNKGNFPGRFSGRQFSNSRSEMNVSTLELGDSALYLCASSLGTQGRGTEAFFGQGTRLTVV.

This clone was seen once. The genes are TRBV6-4 and TRBJ2-2, with D perhaps matching TRBD1 (7 bases). Per the germline V gene, CDR1 is MRHNA and CDR2 is SNTAGT. Trimming took off 5 bases at V and 3 bases at J, with 19 bases between the two ends. CDR3 size: 17 residues. CDR3: CASSLRQGGADTGELFF. The CDR3 bases are TGTGCCAGCAGTCTACGGCAGGGGGGCGCCGACACCGGGGAGCTGTTTTTT.